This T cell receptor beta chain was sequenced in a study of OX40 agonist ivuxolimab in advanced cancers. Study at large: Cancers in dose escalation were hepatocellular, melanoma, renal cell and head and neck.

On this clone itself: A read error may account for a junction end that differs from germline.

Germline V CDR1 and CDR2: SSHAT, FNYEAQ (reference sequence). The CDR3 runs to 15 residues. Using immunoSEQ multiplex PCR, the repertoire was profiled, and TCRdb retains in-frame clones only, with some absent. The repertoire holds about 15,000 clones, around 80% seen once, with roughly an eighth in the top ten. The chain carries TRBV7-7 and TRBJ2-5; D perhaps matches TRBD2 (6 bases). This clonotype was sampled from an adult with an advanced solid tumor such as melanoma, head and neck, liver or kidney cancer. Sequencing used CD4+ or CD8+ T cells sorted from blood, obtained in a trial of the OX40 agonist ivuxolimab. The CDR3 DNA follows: TGTGCTAGCAGCTTAGATACGGGGGAACAAGAGACCCAGTACTTC. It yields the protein CASSLDTGEQETQYF.